These T cell receptor beta chains were read from a single sample in a study of human T cells and chemical hapten exposure. MiXCR, run by TCRdb on the RACE reads, gives a single entry per CDR3 protein. This sample has hundreds of thousands of distinct CDR3 sequences, with about 6% found just once. This material consisted of whole blood, taken in connection with sensitization to the hapten diphenylcyclopropenone (DPC). Source of these receptors: a woman under 30 with alopecia areata. Some clones in this sample may be carry-over from other donors' samples. The CDR3 runs from the conserved cysteine through the conserved F or W. A D gene is named only where the DNA matches it firmly. Expanded clones are given a class, and other clones once, few, many or no size at all.

j_gene	v_gene	abundance	d_gene	CDR3nt	CDR3aa
TRBJ1-5	TRBV21-1	many	-	TGTGCCAGCTCTTCATTGACAGGGGTGGATGAAAATCAGCCCCAGCATTTT	CASSSLTGVDENQPQHF
TRBJ1-1	TRBV7-2	many	-	TGTGCCAGCAGCTTCCAGGGGATACACTCCGGGACTGAAGCTTTCTTT	CASSFQGIHSGTEAFF
TRBJ2-3	TRBV5-6	-	-	TGTGCCAGCATCCTGGGAGCCGGCACAGATACGCAGTATTTT	CASILGAGTDTQYF
TRBJ1-6	TRBV9	many	-	TGTGCCAGCAGCGCGGACACTGGATCACCCCTCCACTTT	CASSADTGSPLHF
TRBJ2-3	TRBV12-3/TRBV12-4	many	-	TGTGCCAGCAGTTTAGCTGGGTACCTGGGAGATACGCAGTATTTT	CASSLAGYLGDTQYF
TRBJ2-7	TRBV18	few	TRBD1	TGTGCCAGCTCACCACCGACAGGGATACGGTCCTACGAGCAGTACTTC	CASSPPTGIRSYEQYF
TRBJ1-6	TRBV20-1	-	-	TGCAGTGCTCCCCCCCCAGGGAGCTCCTATAATTCACCCCTCCACTTT	CSAPPPGSSYNSPLHF
TRBJ2-5	TRBV7-3	few	-	TGTGCCAGCAGCCCCCAGGGCCTCAGGGGGACCCAGTACTTC	CASSPQGLRGTQYF
TRBJ1-5	TRBV6-5	many	-	TGTGCCAGCAAACCGGGCCATAGCAATCAGCCCCAGCATTTT	CASKPGHSNQPQHF
TRBJ1-2	TRBV7-9	few	-	TGTGCCAGCAGCTTAGCGGGCACCCTCAATGGCTACACCTTC	CASSLAGTLNGYTF
TRBJ1-5	TRBV7-2	-	-	TGTGCCAGCAGCTTAGCGGCGGGGGACAATCAGCCCCAGCATTTT	CASSLAAGDNQPQHF
TRBJ1-1	TRBV14	many	-	TGTGCCAGCAGCCAATTCCTTCAGGGACGAACTGAAGCTTTCTTT	CASSQFLQGRTEAFF
TRBJ1-6	TRBV9	many	-	TGTGCCAGCAGCGGACAGAATTCACCCCTCCACTTT	CASSGQNSPLHF
TRBJ1-5	TRBV2	-	-	TGTGCCAGCAGTGAAGCGGGGGGGATTGGGCGTCAGCCCCAGCATTTT	CASSEAGGIGRQPQHF
TRBJ2-3	TRBV5-6	-	-	TGTGCCACCTCAAGGGGGAACTCAGATACGCAGTATTTT	CATSRGNSDTQYF